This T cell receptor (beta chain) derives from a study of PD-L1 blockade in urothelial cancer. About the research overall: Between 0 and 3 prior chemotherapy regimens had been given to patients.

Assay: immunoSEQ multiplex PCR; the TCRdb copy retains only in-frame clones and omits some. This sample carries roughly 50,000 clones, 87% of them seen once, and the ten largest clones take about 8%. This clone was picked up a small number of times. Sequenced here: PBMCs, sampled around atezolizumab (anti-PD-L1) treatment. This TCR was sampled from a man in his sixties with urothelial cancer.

Here the CDR3 reads CASSEFGMGYTF. The CDR3 region has the DNA TGTGCCAGCAGTGAGTTCGGGATGGGCTACACCTTC. V gene TRBV2 combines with J gene TRBJ1-2; D gene ambiguous. Trimming shortened V by 3 bases and J by 8 bases, and 10 bases separated the two germline ends. This CDR3 comprises 12 residues. Germline V CDR1 and CDR2: SNHLY, FYNNEI.